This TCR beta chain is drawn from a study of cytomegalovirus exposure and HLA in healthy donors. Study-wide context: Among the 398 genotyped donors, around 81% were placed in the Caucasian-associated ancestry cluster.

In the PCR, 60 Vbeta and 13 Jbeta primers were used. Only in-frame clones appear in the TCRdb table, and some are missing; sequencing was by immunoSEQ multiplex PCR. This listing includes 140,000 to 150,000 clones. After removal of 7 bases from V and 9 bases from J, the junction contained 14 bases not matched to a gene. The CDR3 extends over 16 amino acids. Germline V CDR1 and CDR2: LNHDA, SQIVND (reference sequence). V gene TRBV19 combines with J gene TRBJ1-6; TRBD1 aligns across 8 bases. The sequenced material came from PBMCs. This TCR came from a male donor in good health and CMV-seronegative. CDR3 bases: TGTGCCAGTAATCCAACCGACAGGGGAAAAGCTTCACCCCTCCACTTT. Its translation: CASNPTDRGKASPLHF.